This TCR beta chain was recorded in a study of cytomegalovirus exposure and HLA in healthy donors. On this clone: The target antigen is unknown.

PCR amplification relied on 60 Vbeta primers (plus 13 Jbeta primers). Method: immunoSEQ multiplex PCR; TCRdb's copy keeps in-frame clones and lacks some. The data contain some 110,000 clones, roughly 80% of them singletons. CDR1 and CDR2 (germline): SGHDT, YYEEEE. The CDR3 sequence is 18 residues long. V was trimmed by 4 bases and J by 2 bases, leaving 25 bases between them. Findings of the study overall: Three chains linked to CMV were shown in vitro to be specific for CMV antigens. Most observed TCR sequences were rare, whereas some public TCRs were detected in many donors. When analyzed later, a missense DCLRE1C variant was found to be linked to TCR beta V- and J-gene trimming.

Sequenced material: PBMCs. The clonotype was recovered from a man aged 25 to 45 in good health and CMV-seronegative. The chain couples TRBV5-6 to TRBJ2-7; tentatively, D is TRBD1 (6 bases). The CDR3 spells CASSPSYNSYRVPYEQYF. In DNA, the CDR3 is TGTGCCAGCAGCCCCTCTTATAACTCGTACAGGGTACCCTACGAGCAGTACTTC.